These 21 T cell receptor beta chains were sequenced from one sample in a study of CD8+ T cells in alopecia areata. Treatment noted: oral pan-JAK inhibitor, 5-10 mg twice daily. Extracted RNA was reverse transcribed, and the resulting cDNA served as sequencing template. Profiled with immunoSEQ multiplex PCR; TCRdb holds only in-frame clones, not every one. The sample contains some 190,000 clones, under 80% of which appear only once. Sequencing was performed on CD4+ T cells sorted from blood, taken at week 49, from a patient treated with tofacitinib. The source is a human donor with alopecia areata.

This chain uses TRBV13 with TRBJ2-7, with a weak D call TRBD1 (6 bases). Germline loops: CDR1 PRHDT, CDR2 FYEKMQ (reference sequence). The CDR3 is made up of 14 amino acids. V dropped 5 bases and J dropped 3 bases, with 14 bases sitting between them. The CDR3 sequence is CASSRRDTNYEQYF. The CDR3 nucleotides are TGTGCCAGCAGCAGACGGGACACTAACTACGAGCAGTACTTC.

The V gene is TRBV7-7, the J gene TRBJ2-5; TRBD1 matches at 7 bases. This CDR3 comprises 16 residues. V shed 5 bases, J shed 4 bases, and the junction held 13 bases outside the gene matches. CDR1 is SSHAT, CDR2 FNYEAQ, per germline (reference sequence). CDR3 region: CASSRSTGFRGETQYF. The CDR3 bases are TGTGCCAGCAGCCGCTCGACAGGGTTTCGTGGAGAGACCCAGTACTTC.

The chain joins TRBV29-1 to TRBJ2-7; 9 positions agree with TRBD1. J was trimmed by 2 bases and V by 4 bases; bases with no gene match: 6. Germline loops: CDR1 SQVTM, CDR2 ANQGSEA. The CDR3 extends over 14 amino acids. CDR3 sequence reads: CSVAPRQGAYEQYF. In nucleotides, the CDR3 is TGCAGCGTTGCCCCCAGACAGGGGGCCTACGAGCAGTACTTC.

The J gene is TRBJ1-1, the V gene TRBV6-5; TRBD1 agrees at 10 bases. Unmatched junction bases numbered 2, after V lost 6 bases and J lost 1 base. Germline V gene lookup returns CDR1 MNHEY and CDR2 SVGAGI. This CDR3 spans 14 amino acids. For the CDR3, the DNA is TGTGCCAGCAGAGGACAGGGGGGGAACACTGAAGCTTTCTTT. It specifies CASRGQGGNTEAFF.

The chain carries TRBV29-1 and TRBJ1-5; D is uncertain. This CDR3 has 13 amino acids. V lost 4 bases and J lost 5, with 12 bases in between. The germline V gene has CDR1 SQVTM and CDR2 ANQGSEA. In DNA form, the CDR3 reads TGCAGCGTTGGGACCGGAGTCGATCAGCCCCAGCATTTT. Protein: CSVGTGVDQPQHF.

This rearrangement joins TRBV10-2 to TRBJ2-1; D unclear. Between the trimmed V and J ends, which lost 1 base and 7 bases, there was a span of 5 bases. The CDR3 is 12 residues long. Germline lookup yields CDR1 WSHSY and CDR2 SAAADI. This chain's CDR3 is CASSEFGNEQFF. For the CDR3, the DNA is TGCGCCAGCAGTGAGTTTGGGAATGAGCAGTTCTTC.

The chain employs TRBV29-1 and TRBJ2-3, with D perhaps matching TRBD2 (5 bases). This CDR3 spans 14 amino acids. CDR1 and CDR2 from the germline V gene are SQVTM and ANQGSEA. V was clipped by 6 bases and J by 4 bases, with 17 bases between them. DNA for the CDR3: TGCAGCGTCGTGACCGGAGGAGGTCCAGATACGCAGTATTTT. Translation: CSVVTGGGPDTQYF.

The chain carries TRBV10-3 and TRBJ1-1, with D hard to call. Trimming removed 6 bases at V and 1 base at J, with 12 bases between. The CDR3 totals 14 residues. Germline V lookup: CDR1 ENHRY, CDR2 SYGVKD. CDR3 loop: CAISLALGNTEAFF. The CDR3 nucleotides read TGTGCCATCAGCCTGGCTTTAGGGAACACTGAAGCTTTCTTT.

The rearrangement joins TRBV15 to TRBJ1-1, with a tentative D call TRBD1 (5 bases). The CDR3 spans 13 residues. The V end lost 0 bases, the J end lost 3 bases, and 5 bases lay between the germline ends. Germline assignment: CDR1 LNHNV and CDR2 YYDKDF (reference sequence). The CDR3 DNA reads TGTGCCACCAGCAGAGAAGGGGACACTGAAGCTTTCTTT. It codes for CATSREGDTEAFF.

This chain connects TRBV30 to TRBJ1-5; unclear D gene. The ends were cut back, 1 base at V and 0 bases at J, with 1 base in the middle. The CDR3 contains 12 residues. The germline gives CDR1 GTSNPN, CDR2 SVGIG (reference sequence). The DNA of the CDR3 is TGTGCCTGGAGTGCTAGCAATCAGCCCCAGCATTTT. Encoded protein: CAWSASNQPQHF.

J is TRBJ2-6 and V is TRBV2, with 12 bases fitting TRBD1. Unmatched junction bases numbered 11, after V lost 7 bases and J lost 4 bases. The CDR3 loop spans 18 amino acids. Germline values: CDR1 SNHLY, CDR2 FYNNEI. The CDR3 protein is CASNRAGTGGAGANVLTF. The CDR3 region has the DNA TGTGCCAGCAACCGGGCCGGGACAGGGGGCGCAGGGGCCAACGTCCTGACTTTC.

J is TRBJ2-7 and V is TRBV29-1; unclear D gene. This CDR3 is built from 12 residues. V dropped 3 bases and J dropped 5 bases, with 11 bases sitting between them. The germline V gene encodes CDR1 SQVTM and CDR2 ANQGSEA. CDR3 sequence (DNA): TGCAGCGTTGATGGAAATGCCCACGAGCAGTACTTC. As protein: CSVDGNAHEQYF.

This chain links TRBV7-2 with TRBJ2-1; TRBD2 matches 7 bases. Germline loops: CDR1 SGHTA, CDR2 FQGNSA. The CDR3 sequence is 13 residues long. Germline trimming cut 5 bases from V and 8 bases from J; bases unmatched to any gene: 6. The CDR3 loop reads CASSTRLAHEQFF. The DNA for the CDR3 is TGTGCCAGCAGCACCCGACTAGCCCATGAGCAGTTCTTC. The variable domain in full, completed from reference TRBV7-2 and TRBJ2-1, reads GAGVSQSPSNKVTEKGKDVELRCDPISGHTALYWYRQSLGQGLEFLIYFQGNSAPDKSGLPSDRFSAERTGGSVSTLTIQRTQQEDSAVYLCASSTRLAHEQFFGPGTRLTVL.

The rearrangement links TRBV2 to TRBJ1-1; D unresolved. The CDR3 contains 13 residues. In germline, CDR1 is SNHLY, CDR2 FYNNEI. The V end was cut by 4 bases, the J end by 0 bases, with 6 bases between. The CDR3 region has the DNA TGTGCCAGCAGTGGCCTGCTGAACACTGAAGCTTTCTTT. It yields the protein CASSGLLNTEAFF.

V gene TRBV7-9 combines with J gene TRBJ2-3; D is possibly TRBD1 (6 bases). V was shortened by 11 bases and J by 1 base, with 10 bases between the two germline ends. The length of the CDR3 is 12 residues. CDR1 and CDR2 from the germline V gene are SEHNR and FQNEAQ (reference sequence). The DNA for the CDR3 is TGTGCCGGCCACAGGGGCACAGATACGCAGTATTTT. It codes for CAGHRGTDTQYF.

The chain couples TRBV5-1 to TRBJ2-1, with D unclear. The germline gives CDR1 SGHRS, CDR2 YFSETQ. The CDR3 has 14 residues. Between the trimmed V and J ends, which lost 0 bases and 6 bases, there was a span of 10 bases. CDR3 in DNA: TGCGCCAGCAGCTTGGCCTTACCCGGCAATGAGCAGTTCTTC. Translation gives CASSLALPGNEQFF.

The chain couples TRBV2 to TRBJ1-4; 9 bases agree with TRBD1. The V gene's germline CDR1 is SNHLY and CDR2 FYNNEI. The CDR3 is 15 amino acids. The V segment lost 1 base and the J segment 5 bases; nucleotides outside the gene matches: 2. CDR3 in amino acids: CASSEVGTGNEKLFF. In DNA form, the CDR3 reads TGTGCCAGCAGTGAAGTGGGGACAGGGAATGAAAAACTGTTTTTT. Filled out from reference TRBV2 and TRBJ1-4, the complete variable domain reads EPEVTQTPSHQVTQMGQEVILRCVPISNHLYFYWYRQILGQKVEFLVSFYNNEISEKSEIFDDQFSVERPDGSNFTLKIRSTKLEDSAMYFCASSEVGTGNEKLFFGSGTQLSVL.

The rearrangement links TRBV30 to TRBJ1-1; no firm D call. The CDR3 length is 14 residues. Germline CDR1 reads GTSNPN; CDR2 reads SVGIG (reference sequence). Trimming pared 0 bases from V and 4 bases from J, leaving 12 bases between. The CDR3 loop is CAWSVWGQITEAFF. DNA for the CDR3: TGTGCCTGGAGTGTATGGGGTCAGATCACTGAAGCTTTCTTT.

The chain recombines TRBV7-3 with TRBJ2-1, with D perhaps matching TRBD2 (6 bases). Trimming took 5 bases from V and 0 from J, leaving 8 bases between them. The CDR3 totals 14 residues. CDR1 SGHTA and CDR2 FQGTGA come from the germline V gene. CDR3 nucleotide sequence: TGTGCCAGCAGCCCCGGGGGCTCCTACAATGAGCAGTTCTTC. It is translated as CASSPGGSYNEQFF.

The rearrangement uses TRBV20-1 and TRBJ2-1, with no clear D. Germline CDR1 and CDR2: DFQATT and SNEGSKA (reference sequence). V lost 6 bases to trimming and J lost 2 bases, with 5 bases between them. The CDR3 covers 11 residues. CDR3 in DNA: TGCAGTGCCGACACCTACAATGAGCAGTTCTTC. As protein: CSADTYNEQFF.

The chain couples TRBV29-1 to TRBJ1-6; TRBD1 matches 9 bases. The J segment lost 8 bases and the V segment lost 6 bases, leaving 8 bases of the junction unmatched. Germline V CDR1 and CDR2: SQVTM, ANQGSEA. The CDR3 is 14 amino acids. The CDR3 loop reads CSVWTGEADSPLHF. CDR3 DNA: TGCAGCGTATGGACAGGGGAAGCTGATTCACCCCTCCACTTT.